The entry below describes one T cell receptor beta chain. Its target antigen remains unknown. No much larger clonotype is one base removed from it; base qualities were not supplied. The same CDR3 can be traced to other DNA sequences in this sample. This record belongs to a study of shared clonotypes between healthy human individuals (dated by TCRdb to 2020 to 2022). Regarding the complete study: Two women and three men aged 18 to 49 years were included in the cohort. For each donor, three plates each were used for CD4 naive and CD4 memory, two plates were used for CD8 naive, and one plate was used for CD8 memory. To estimate repertoire size and how much clonotypes are shared between individuals, the study performed deep sequencing of blood TCR repertoires from 4 to 6 healthy adults. To increase sequencing depth and limit assay-specific biases, TCR repertoire library preparation and sequencing were carried out by different laboratories using diverse techniques. Leukapheresis yielded between about 0.94 and 8.9 billion PBMCs per donor. Results and caveats for the whole study, not just this receptor: Sampling was restricted to blood, and TCR repertoires in tissues likely differ from the TCR repertoires found in blood. Pairwise subsampling indicated that sequencing depth was expected to affect the degree of clonotype sharing among donors. Higher generation probabilities were observed for clonotypes shared by all four sorted-subset donors than for non-shared clonotypes. Incomplete sequencing was indicated by rarefaction of sorted-subset datasets, despite the large sequencing depth. Larger estimated clonotype richness was generally found for naive subsets than for memory subsets. Because the study included a small number of donors, the genetic and exposure-history diversity represented was limited. About 5% of naive CD4, around 3.6% of naive CD8, roughly 2.4% of memory CD4, and more than 0.35% of memory CD8 clonotypes were shared across several donors.

The donors were healthy, HIV-negative adults who had no recently reported acute infections or vaccinations. Every donor was a Caucasian adult residing in Nashville, Tennessee, USA. Magnetic negative selection was used to enrich CD4+ T cells, after which naive cells were positively selected on CD45RA and the negative fraction became the memory subset. Blood was obtained by leukapheresis, after which PBMCs were separated by Ficoll-Histopaque density gradient centrifugation and cryopreserved in liquid nitrogen vapor phase. Analytical flow cytometry was used to check the purity and quantity of every magnetically sorted T cell population. Each sorted fraction had its genomic DNA isolated and then quantified by UV absorbance on a Nanodrop 2000c. Reading the germline V gene (reference sequence) gives CDR1 SEHNR and CDR2 FQNEAQ. V loses 5 bases, J loses 6 bases, and the germline ends lie 6 bases apart. The CDR3 goes from the cysteine to the phenylalanine over 11 residues. Only CDR3 DNA is held: 33 bases, read in frame from base 1.

Using the deep immunoSEQ assay, TCR CDR3 regions were amplified from genomic DNA by multiplex PCR. Genomic DNA extracted from each cell subset was distributed evenly over all wells of several immunoSEQ 96-well plates, and each plate served as one replicate. For sorted subsets, 150 to 200 ng genomic DNA, equal to 25,000 to 35,000 T cell genomes, was loaded into each replicate PCR. Purified libraries were measured with a Qubit 3.0 fluorometer, size-checked on a Bioanalyzer 2100, and measured again with the KAPA Library Quantification kit. Every immunoSEQ 96-well plate was sequenced on a dedicated single-read 150-cycle Illumina NextSeq 550 flow cell. As for how the authors treated the data: The immunoSEQ output contained only junctional sequences without quality scores, so filtering could not match that applied to full-length reads. Sequences were annotated with PyIR, a Python wrapper for IgBLAST v1.9, using IMGT germline references to assign V/J genes and CDR3. Any read was removed if the V/J assignment was weak (E-value above 1e-6), the CDR3 was missing, or the read contained stop codons, out-of-frame junctions, or ambiguous translated residues. V3J clonotypes were defined as sequences sharing an identical inferred V gene, J gene, and CDR3 amino acid sequence. To compute the percentage overlap between repertoires, the number of shared unique clonotypes was divided by the size of the smaller repertoire. Three approaches were used to assess repertoire richness: RTK rarefaction, the Chao1 estimator, and Recon v2.1 estimates of unobserved clonotypes. Generation probabilities for all TCRbeta clonotypes obtained by the gDNA method from a handful of donors were computed using OLGA. This immuneACCESS table, as held by TCRdb, lists in-frame sequences with V and J called but not all clones. Of the missing ones, under half trace to an unresolved V gene in checked studies; the others have no known cause. The DNA gave D and trimming, while V, J and clone size come from that table. The sample yields approximately 1.5 million clones; around 98% were counted once. The ten top clones hold roughly 0.45% of the sample.

The clonotype was recovered from a man in his thirties or forties in good health. Sequenced material: naive CD4+ T cells sorted from blood. What the cell subset or site label conveys for this sample: CD45RA+ positively selected. The chain employs TRBV7-9 and TRBJ2-3, with the D segment identity uncertain. The CDR3 is CASSQVDTQYF. The base sequence is TGTGCCAGCAGCCAGGTGGATACGCAGTATTTT.